The clone carrying this TCR beta chain was found a few times. The library labeled individual cDNA molecules by adding unique molecular identifiers to them. In the original processing: Samples contained a median of about 100,000 TCRs, with a range of roughly 23,224 to 700,000. TCRdb itself ran the RACE reads through MiXCR, one entry per CDR3 protein. The V and J calls, along with clone size, are taken from TCRdb and not from the paper's own processing. The data hold a few hundred thousand distinct CDR3 sequences, with around 5% observed a single time. The data were obtained in a study of human T cells and chemical hapten exposure. Study as a whole: Sensitization applied 2% DPC to about 2 cm by about 2 cm of upper inner arm skin.

Sample time point: pre-sensitization, week 0. The treatment was: therapeutic diphenylcyclopropenone sensitization with weekly scalp DPC. The total RNA was obtained from whole blood that was not fractionated. V gave up 6 bases and J gave up 3 bases, with 20 bases separating them. The germline CDR1 and CDR2 sequences are MNHNY and SVGAGI (reference sequence). The CDR3 is made up of 16 amino acids. The input for sequencing was whole blood, taken in connection with sensitization to the hapten diphenylcyclopropenone (DPC). The sequence was collected from a woman aged 18-30 years with alopecia areata. Some clones in this sample may be carry-over from other donors' samples. This sequence joins TRBV6-6 and TRBJ1-1; tentative D call: TRBD1 (5 bases). CDR3 in amino acids: CASRNRIPPSDTEAFF. DNA of the CDR3: TGTGCCAGCAGAAACAGGATCCCCCCGTCGGACACTGAAGCTTTCTTT.